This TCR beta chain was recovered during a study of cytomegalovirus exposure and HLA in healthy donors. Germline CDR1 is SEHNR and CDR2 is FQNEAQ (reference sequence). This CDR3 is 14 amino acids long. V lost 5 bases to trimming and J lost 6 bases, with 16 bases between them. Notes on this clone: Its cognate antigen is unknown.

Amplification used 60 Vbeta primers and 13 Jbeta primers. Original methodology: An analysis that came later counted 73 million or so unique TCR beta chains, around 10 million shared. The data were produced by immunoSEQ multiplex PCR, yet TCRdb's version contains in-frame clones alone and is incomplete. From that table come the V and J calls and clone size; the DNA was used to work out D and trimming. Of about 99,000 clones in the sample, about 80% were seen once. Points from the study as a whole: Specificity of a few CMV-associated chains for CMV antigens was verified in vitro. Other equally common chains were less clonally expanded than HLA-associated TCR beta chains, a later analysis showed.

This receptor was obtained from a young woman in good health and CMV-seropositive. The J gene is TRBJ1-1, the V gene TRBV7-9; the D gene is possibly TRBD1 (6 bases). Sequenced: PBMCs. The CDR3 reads CASSAGQTGPEAFF. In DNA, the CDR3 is TGTGCCAGCAGCGCCGGACAGACTGGCCCTGAAGCTTTCTTT. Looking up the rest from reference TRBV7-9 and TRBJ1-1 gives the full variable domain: DTGVSQNPRHKITKRGQNVTFRCDPISEHNRLYWYRQTLGQGPEFLTYFQNEAQLEKSRLLSDRFSAERPKGSFSTLEIQRTEQGDSAMYLCASSAGQTGPEAFFGQGTRLTVV.